This T cell receptor (beta chain) was identified in a study of vaccination effects on CD4 cells after COVID-19. A note on this clone: What it binds is not known.

TCRdb's copy holds only in-frame clones and misses some; the assay was immunoSEQ multiplex PCR. The sample shows 50,000 to 60,000 clones, 60% to 85% of them seen only once. Cells that had been cultured for ten to eleven days were the source of isolated CD4+ T cells. The material sequenced was CD4+ T cells from PBMCs cultured without peptide, taken before COVID-19 vaccination. This receptor was obtained from a human donor who received a COVID-19 vaccine.

DNA of the CDR3: TGTGCCAGCAGCCAAGTCCAGCGGGGGTCAGAGACCCAGTACTTC. Amino acid sequence: CASSQVQRGSETQYF. The rearrangement uses TRBV3-1 (or the pseudogene TRBV3-2) and TRBJ2-5; TRBD2 agrees at 8 bases. CDR1 is LGHDT, CDR2 YNNKEL, per germline (reference sequence). This CDR3 comprises 15 residues. Unmatched junction bases numbered 5, after V lost 1 base and J lost 4 bases.